This TCR beta chain appears in the sequencing data of a study of T cell changes during pregnancy in multiple sclerosis. V shed 6 bases, J shed 2 bases, and the junction held 10 bases outside the gene matches. Germline V gene sequence: CDR1 MDHEN, CDR2 SYDVKM. CDR3 size: 16 residues. Clones were read by immunoSEQ multiplex PCR, and TCRdb kept only the in-frame ones, dropping some. The sample includes some 110,000 clones, 90% to 95% seen only once; the top ten take over 1.5%. The chain joins TRBV28 to TRBJ1-3, with TRBD1 identical over 7 bases. The sequence came from a female donor with multiple sclerosis, enrolled in a pregnancy study. The sample was peripheral blood, taken in the third trimester of pregnancy. The CDR3, as DNA: TGTGCCAGCAGCCTCGAGACAGGGTCGGCTGGAAACACCATATATTTT. It codes for CASSLETGSAGNTIYF.